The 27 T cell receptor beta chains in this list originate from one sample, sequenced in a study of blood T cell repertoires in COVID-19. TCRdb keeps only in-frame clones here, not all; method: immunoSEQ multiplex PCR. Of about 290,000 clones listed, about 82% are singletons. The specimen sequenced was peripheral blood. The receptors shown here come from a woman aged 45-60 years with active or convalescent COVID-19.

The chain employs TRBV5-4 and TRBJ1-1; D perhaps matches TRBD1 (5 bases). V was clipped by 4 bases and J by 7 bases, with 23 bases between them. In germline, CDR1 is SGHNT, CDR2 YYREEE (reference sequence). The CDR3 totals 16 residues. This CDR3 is CASSRPFGQGDFEAFF. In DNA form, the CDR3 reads TGTGCCAGCAGCAGACCCTTCGGGCAGGGCGACTTTGAAGCTTTCTTT. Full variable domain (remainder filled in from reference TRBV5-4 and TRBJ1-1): ETGVTQSPTHLIKTRGQQVTLRCSSQSGHNTVSWYQQALGQGPQFIFQYYREEENGRGNFPPRFSGLQFPNYSSELNVNALELDDSALYLCASSRPFGQGDFEAFFGQGTRLTVV.

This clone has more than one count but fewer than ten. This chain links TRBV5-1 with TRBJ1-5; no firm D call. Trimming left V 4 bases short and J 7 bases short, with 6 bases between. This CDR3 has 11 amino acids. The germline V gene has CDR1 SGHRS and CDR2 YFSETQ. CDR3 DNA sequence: TGCGCCAGCAGCCCTAGACAGCCCCAGCATTTT. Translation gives CASSPRQPQHF. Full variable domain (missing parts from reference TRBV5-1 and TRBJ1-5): KAGVTQTPRYLIKTRGQQVTLSCSPISGHRSVSWYQQTPGQGLQFLFEYFSETQRNKGNFPGRFSGRQFSNSRSEMNVSTLELGDSALYLCASSPRQPQHFGDGTRLSIL.

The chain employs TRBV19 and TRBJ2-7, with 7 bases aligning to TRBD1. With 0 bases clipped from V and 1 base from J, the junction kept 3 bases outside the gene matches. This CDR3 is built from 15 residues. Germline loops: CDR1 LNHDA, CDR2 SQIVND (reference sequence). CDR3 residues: CASSIDVTGSYEQYF. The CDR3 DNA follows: TGTGCCAGTAGTATAGATGTGACAGGGTCCTACGAGCAGTACTTC.

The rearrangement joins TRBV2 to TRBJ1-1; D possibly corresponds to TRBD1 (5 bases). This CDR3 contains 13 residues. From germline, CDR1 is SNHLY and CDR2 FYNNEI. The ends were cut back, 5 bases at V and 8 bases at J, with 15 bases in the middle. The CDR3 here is CASSQGPGSEAFF. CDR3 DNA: TGTGCCAGCAGTCAGGGTCCTGGGTCCGAAGCTTTCTTT.

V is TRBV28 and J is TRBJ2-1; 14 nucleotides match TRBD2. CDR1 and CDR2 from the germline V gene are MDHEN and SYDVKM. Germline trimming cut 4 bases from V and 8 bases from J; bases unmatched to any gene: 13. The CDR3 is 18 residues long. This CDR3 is CASSSPPGTSGSLYEQFF. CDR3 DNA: TGTGCCAGCAGTTCACCCCCCGGGACTAGCGGGAGTCTATATGAGCAGTTCTTC.

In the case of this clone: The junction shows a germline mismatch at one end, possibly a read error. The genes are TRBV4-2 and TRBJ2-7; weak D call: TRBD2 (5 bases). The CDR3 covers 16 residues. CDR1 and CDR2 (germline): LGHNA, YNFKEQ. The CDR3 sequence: CASSQGLTGSAYGQYF. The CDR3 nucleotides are TGTGCCAGCAGCCAAGGATTAACGGGGTCAGCCTACGGGCAGTACTTC.

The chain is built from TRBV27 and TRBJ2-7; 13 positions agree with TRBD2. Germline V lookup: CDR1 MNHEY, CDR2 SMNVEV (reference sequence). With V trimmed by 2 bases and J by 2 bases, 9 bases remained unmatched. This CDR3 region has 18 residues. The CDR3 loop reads CASSLTGTSGIIPYEQYF. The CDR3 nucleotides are TGTGCCAGCAGTTTAACCGGGACTAGCGGGATAATCCCCTACGAGCAGTACTTC.

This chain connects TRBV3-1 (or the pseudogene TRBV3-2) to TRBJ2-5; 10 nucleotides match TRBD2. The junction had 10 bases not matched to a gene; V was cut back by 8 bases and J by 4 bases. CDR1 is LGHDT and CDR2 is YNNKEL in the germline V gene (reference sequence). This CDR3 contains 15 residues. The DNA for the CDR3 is TGTGCCAGCCGTCCTAGCGGGAGACGAGGAGAGACCCAGTACTTC. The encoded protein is CASRPSGRRGETQYF.

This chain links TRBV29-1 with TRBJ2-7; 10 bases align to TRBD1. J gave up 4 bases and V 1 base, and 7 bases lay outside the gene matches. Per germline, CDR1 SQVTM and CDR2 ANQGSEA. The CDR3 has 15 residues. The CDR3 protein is CSVEGQGALGYEQYF. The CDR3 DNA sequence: TGCAGCGTTGAAGGACAGGGGGCCCTTGGGTACGAGCAGTACTTC.

In DNA form, the CDR3 reads TGTGCCAGCAGCGACGGGGCGGGGCAAGAGACCCAGTACTTC. Translating it yields CASSDGAGQETQYF. This chain joins TRBV7-9 and TRBJ2-5; possible D gene TRBD2, 6 bases. The germline V gene has CDR1 SEHNR and CDR2 FQNEAQ (reference sequence). CDR3 length: 14 residues. V was pared by 5 bases and J by 2 bases, with 12 bases between.

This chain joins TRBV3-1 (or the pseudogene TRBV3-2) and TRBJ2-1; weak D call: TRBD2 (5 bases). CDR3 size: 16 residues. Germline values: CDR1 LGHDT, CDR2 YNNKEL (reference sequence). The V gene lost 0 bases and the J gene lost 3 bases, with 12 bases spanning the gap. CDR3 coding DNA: TGTGCCAGCAGCCAAGATCCCCCGGGGAACTACAATGAGCAGTTCTTC. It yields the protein CASSQDPPGNYNEQFF.

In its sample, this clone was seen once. CDR3 region: CASSTGNTIYF. In nucleotides, the CDR3 is TGTGCCAGCTCCACTGGAAACACCATATATTTT. The rearrangement links TRBV18 to TRBJ1-3; D gene ambiguous. CDR1 and CDR2 from the germline V gene are KGHSH and LQKENI. Trimming cost V 6 bases and J 2 bases, with 2 bases left between them. The CDR3 length is 11 residues.

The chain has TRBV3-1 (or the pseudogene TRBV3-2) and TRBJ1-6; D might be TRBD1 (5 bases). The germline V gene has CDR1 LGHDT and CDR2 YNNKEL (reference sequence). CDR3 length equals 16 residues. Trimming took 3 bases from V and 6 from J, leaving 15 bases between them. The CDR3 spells CASSHEPGLGNSPLHF. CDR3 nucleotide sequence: TGTGCCAGCAGCCATGAACCAGGGCTTGGTAATTCACCCCTCCACTTT.

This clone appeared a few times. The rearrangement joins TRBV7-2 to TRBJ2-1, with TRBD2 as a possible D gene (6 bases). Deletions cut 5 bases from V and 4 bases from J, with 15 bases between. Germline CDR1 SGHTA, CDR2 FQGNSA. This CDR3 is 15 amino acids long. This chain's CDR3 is CASSETGLDYNEQFF. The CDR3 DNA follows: TGTGCCAGCAGCGAAACGGGACTGGATTACAATGAGCAGTTCTTC. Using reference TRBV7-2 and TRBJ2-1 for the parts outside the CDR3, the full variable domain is GAGVSQSPSNKVTEKGKDVELRCDPISGHTALYWYRQSLGQGLEFLIYFQGNSAPDKSGLPSDRFSAERTGGSVSTLTIQRTQQEDSAVYLCASSETGLDYNEQFFGPGTRLTVL.

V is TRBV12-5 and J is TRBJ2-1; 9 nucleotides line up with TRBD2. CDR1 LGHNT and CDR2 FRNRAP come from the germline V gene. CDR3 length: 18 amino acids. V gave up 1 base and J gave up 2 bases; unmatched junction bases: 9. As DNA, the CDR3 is TGTGCTAGTGGTTTGGCGACTAGCGGAACCGTCACCTACAATGAGCAGTTCTTC. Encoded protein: CASGLATSGTVTYNEQFF.

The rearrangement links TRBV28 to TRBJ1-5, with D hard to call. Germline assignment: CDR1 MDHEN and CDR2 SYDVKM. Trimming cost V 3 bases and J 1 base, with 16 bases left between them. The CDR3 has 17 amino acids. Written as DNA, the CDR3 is TGTGCCAGCAGTTTCAGGAGGCAGACCTTAAGCAATCAGCCCCAGCATTTT. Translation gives CASSFRRQTLSNQPQHF.

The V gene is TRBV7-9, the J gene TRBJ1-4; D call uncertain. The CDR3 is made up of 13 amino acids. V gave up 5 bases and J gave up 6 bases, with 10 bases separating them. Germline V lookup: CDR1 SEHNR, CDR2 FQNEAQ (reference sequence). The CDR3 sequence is CASSAYSDEKLFF. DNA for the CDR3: TGTGCCAGCAGCGCGTATTCTGATGAAAAACTGTTTTTT.

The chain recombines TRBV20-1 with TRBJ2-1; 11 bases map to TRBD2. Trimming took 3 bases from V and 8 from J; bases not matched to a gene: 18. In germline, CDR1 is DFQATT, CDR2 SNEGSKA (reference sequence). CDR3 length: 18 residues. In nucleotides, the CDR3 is TGCAGTGCTAGTTTCCCGCTAGCGGGAGGTGGATTTGGGGATGAGCAGTTCTTC. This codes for CSASFPLAGGGFGDEQFF.

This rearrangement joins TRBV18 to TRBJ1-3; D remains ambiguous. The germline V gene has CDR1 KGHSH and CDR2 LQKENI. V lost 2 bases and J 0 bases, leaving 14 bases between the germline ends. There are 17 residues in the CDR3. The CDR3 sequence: CASSPSLLGTSGNTIYF. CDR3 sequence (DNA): TGTGCCAGCTCACCAAGTTTACTAGGAACCTCTGGAAACACCATATATTTT.

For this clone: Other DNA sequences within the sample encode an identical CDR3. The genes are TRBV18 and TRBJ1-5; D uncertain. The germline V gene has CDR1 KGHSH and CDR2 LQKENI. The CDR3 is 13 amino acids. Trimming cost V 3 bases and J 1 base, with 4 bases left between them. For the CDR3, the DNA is TGTGCCAGCTCACCGGGCAGCAATCAGCCCCAGCATTTT. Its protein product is CASSPGSNQPQHF.

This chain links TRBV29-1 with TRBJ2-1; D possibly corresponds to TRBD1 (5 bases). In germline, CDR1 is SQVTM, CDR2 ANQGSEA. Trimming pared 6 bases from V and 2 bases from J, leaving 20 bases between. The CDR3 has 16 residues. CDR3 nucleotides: TGCAGCGTCCTCCCAGCAGGGATGGGTGCCTACAATGAGCAGTTCTTC. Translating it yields CSVLPAGMGAYNEQFF.

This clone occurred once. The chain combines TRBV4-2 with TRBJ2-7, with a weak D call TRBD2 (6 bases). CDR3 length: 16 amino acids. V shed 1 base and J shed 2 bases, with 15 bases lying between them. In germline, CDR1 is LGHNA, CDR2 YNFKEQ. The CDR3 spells CASSQGGTGVPYEQYF. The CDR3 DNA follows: TGTGCCAGCAGCCAAGGGGGGACGGGAGTCCCCTACGAGCAGTACTTC.

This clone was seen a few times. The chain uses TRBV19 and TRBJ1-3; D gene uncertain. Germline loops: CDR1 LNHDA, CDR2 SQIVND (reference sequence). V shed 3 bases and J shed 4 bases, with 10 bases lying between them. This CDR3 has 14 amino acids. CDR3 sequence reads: CASSIQLTGNTIYF. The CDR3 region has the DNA TGTGCCAGTAGTATCCAGTTAACCGGAAACACCATATATTTT.

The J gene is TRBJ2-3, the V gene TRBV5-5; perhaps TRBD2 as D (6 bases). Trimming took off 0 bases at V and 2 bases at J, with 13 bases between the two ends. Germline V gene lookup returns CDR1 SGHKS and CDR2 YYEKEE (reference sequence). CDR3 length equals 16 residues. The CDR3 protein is CASSLGLAVSTDTQYF. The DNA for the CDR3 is TGTGCCAGCAGCTTGGGGTTAGCGGTCTCCACAGATACGCAGTATTTT. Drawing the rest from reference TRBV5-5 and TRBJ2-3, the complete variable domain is DAGVTQSPTHLIKTRGQQVTLRCSPISGHKSVSWYQQVLGQGPQFIFQYYEKEERGRGNFPDRFSARQFPNYSSELNVNALLLGDSALYLCASSLGLAVSTDTQYFGPGTRLTVL.

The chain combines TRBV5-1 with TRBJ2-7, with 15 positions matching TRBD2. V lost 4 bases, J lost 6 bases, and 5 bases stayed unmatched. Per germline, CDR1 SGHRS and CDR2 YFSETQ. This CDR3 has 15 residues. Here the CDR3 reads CASSLQGLAGGEQYF. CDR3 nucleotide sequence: TGCGCCAGCAGCCTCCAGGGACTAGCGGGAGGCGAGCAGTACTTC.

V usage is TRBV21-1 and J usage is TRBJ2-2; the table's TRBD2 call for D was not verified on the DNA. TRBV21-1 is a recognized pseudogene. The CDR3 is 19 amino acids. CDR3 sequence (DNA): TGTGCCAGCAGCAAAGAAGGAGGGCCGGGACTGACGAACACCGGGGAGCTGTTTTTT. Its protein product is CASSKEGGPGLTNTGELFF.

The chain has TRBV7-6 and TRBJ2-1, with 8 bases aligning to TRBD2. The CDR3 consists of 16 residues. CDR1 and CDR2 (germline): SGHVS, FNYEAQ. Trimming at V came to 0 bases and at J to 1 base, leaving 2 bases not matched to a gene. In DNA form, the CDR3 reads TGTGCCAGCAGCTTAGCGCGACTAGCGTCCTACAATGAGCAGTTCTTC. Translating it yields CASSLARLASYNEQFF.